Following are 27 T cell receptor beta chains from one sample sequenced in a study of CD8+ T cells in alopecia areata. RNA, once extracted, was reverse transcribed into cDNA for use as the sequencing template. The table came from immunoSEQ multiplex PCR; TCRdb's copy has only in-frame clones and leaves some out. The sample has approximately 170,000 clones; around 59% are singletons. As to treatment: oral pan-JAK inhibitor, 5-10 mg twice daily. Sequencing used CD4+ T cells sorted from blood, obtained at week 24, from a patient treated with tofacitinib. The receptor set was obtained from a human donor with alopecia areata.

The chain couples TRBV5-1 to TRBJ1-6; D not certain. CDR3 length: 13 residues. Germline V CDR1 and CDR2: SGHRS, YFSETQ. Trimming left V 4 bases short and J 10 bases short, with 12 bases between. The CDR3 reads CASSPATASPLHF. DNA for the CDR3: TGCGCCAGCAGCCCCGCCACTGCCTCACCCCTCCACTTT.

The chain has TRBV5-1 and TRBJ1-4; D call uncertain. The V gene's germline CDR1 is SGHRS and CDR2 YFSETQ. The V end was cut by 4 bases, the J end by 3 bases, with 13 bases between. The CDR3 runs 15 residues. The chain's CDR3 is CASSMREGANEKLFF. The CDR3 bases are TGCGCCAGCAGCATGAGGGAGGGTGCTAATGAAAAACTGTTTTTT.

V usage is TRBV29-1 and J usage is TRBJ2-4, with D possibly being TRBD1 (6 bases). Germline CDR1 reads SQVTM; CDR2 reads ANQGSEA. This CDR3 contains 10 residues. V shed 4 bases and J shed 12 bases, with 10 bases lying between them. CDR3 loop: CSVAEDSQYF. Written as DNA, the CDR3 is TGCAGCGTTGCAGAGGACAGTCAGTACTTC.

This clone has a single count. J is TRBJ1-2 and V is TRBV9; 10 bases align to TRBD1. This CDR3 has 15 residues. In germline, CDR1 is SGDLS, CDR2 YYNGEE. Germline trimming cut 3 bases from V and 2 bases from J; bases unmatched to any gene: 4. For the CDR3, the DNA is TGTGCCAGCAGCGCTAGACAGGGGGCCAACTATGGCTACACCTTC. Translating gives CASSARQGANYGYTF.

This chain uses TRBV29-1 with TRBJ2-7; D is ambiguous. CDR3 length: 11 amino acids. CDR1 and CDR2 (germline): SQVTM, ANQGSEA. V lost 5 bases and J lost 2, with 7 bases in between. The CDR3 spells CSVRVTYEQYF. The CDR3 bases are TGCAGCGTTCGGGTCACCTACGAGCAGTACTTC.

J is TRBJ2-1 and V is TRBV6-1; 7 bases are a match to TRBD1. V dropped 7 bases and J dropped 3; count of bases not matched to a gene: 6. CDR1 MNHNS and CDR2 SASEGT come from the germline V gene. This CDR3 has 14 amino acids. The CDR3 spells CASTGQRSYNEQFF. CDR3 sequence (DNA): TGTGCCAGCACGGGACAGAGGAGCTACAATGAGCAGTTCTTC.

The CDR3 sequence: CASSDPGTPYEQYF. Written as DNA, the CDR3 is TGTGCCAGCAGTGACCCAGGGACTCCCTACGAGCAGTACTTC. The genes are TRBV2 and TRBJ2-7, with D possibly TRBD2 on 6 matching bases. Germline values: CDR1 SNHLY, CDR2 FYNNEI. V lost 3 bases and J lost 2, with 11 bases in between. CDR3 length: 14 residues.

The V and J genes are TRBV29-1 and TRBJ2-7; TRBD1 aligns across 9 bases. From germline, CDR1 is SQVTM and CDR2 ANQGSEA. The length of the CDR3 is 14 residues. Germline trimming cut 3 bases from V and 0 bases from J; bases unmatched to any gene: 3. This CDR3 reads CSVEDRGASYEQYF. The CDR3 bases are TGCAGCGTTGAGGACAGGGGTGCCTCCTACGAGCAGTACTTC.

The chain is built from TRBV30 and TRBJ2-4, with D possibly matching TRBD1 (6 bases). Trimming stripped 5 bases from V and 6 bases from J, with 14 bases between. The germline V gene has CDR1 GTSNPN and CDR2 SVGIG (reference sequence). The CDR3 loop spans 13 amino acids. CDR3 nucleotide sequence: TGTGCCTGGTTAACTCAGGGGAGAAACATTCAGTACTTC. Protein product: CAWLTQGRNIQYF. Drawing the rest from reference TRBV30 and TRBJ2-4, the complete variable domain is SQTIHQWPATLVQPVGSPLSLECTVEGTSNPNLYWYRQAAGRGLQLLFYSVGIGQISSEVPQNLSASRPQDRQFILSSKKLLLSDSGFYLCAWLTQGRNIQYFGAGTRLSVL.

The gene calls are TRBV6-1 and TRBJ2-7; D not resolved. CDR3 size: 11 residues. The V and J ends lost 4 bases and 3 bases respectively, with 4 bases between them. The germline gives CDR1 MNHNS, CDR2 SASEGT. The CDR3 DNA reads TGTGCCAGCAGTGGTCTCTACGAGCAGTACTTC. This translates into CASSGLYEQYF.

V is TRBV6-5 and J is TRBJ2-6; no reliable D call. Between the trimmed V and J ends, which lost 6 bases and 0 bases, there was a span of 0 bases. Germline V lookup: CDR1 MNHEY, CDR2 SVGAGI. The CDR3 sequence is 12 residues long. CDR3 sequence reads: CASSSGANVLTF. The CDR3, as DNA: TGTGCCAGCAGCTCTGGGGCCAACGTCCTGACTTTC.

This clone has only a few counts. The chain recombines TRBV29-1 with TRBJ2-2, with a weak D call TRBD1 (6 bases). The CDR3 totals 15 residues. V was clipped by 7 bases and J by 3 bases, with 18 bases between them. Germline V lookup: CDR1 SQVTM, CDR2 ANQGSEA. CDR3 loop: CSEYLTGRDTGELFF. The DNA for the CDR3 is TGCAGCGAGTACCTGACAGGTCGGGACACCGGGGAGCTGTTTTTT.

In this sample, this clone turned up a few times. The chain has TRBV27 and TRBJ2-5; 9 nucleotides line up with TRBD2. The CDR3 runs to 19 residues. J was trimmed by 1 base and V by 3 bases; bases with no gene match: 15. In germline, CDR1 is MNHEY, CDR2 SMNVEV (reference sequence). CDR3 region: CASSFRESGRSRGQETQYF. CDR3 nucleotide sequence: TGTGCCAGCAGTTTCCGAGAGAGCGGGAGGTCTCGAGGCCAAGAGACCCAGTACTTC.

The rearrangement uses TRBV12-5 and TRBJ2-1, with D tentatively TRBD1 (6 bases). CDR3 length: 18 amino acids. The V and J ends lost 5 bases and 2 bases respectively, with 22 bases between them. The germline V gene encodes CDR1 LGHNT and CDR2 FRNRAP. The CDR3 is CASGGASGGPMPYNEQFF. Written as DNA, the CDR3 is TGTGCTAGTGGTGGGGCTAGTGGGGGCCCGATGCCCTACAATGAGCAGTTCTTC.

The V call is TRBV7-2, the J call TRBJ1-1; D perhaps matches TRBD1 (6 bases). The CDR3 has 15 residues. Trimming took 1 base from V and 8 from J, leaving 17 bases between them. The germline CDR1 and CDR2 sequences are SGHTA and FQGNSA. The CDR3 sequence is CASSLVGGRQGEAFF. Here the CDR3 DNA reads TGTGCCAGCAGCTTAGTAGGGGGGCGGCAGGGAGAAGCTTTCTTT.

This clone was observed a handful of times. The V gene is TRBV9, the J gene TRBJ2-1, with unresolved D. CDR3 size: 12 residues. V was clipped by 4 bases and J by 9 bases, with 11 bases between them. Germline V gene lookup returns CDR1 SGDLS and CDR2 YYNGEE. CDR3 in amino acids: CASSPEFREQFF. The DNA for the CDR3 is TGTGCCAGCAGCCCCGAGTTCCGTGAGCAGTTCTTC.

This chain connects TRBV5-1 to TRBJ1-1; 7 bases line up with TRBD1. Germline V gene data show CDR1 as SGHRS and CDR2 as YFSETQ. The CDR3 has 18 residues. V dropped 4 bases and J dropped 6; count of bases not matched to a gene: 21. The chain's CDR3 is CASSLTTTTRGLGAEAFF. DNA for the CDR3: TGCGCCAGCAGCCTAACAACAACAACGAGGGGGCTGGGAGCTGAAGCTTTCTTT.

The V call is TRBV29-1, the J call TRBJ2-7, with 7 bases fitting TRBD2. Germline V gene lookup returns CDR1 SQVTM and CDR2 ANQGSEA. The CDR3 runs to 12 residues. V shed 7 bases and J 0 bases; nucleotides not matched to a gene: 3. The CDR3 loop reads CSGGEGSYEQYF. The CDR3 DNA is TGCAGCGGGGGGGAGGGCTCCTACGAGCAGTACTTC.

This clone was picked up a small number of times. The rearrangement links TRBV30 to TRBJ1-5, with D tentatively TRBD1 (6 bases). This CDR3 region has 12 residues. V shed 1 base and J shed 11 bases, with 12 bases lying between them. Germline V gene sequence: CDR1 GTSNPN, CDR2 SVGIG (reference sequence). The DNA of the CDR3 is TGTGCCTGGAGTGAACAGGGAGGGACCCAGCATTTT. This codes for CAWSEQGGTQHF.

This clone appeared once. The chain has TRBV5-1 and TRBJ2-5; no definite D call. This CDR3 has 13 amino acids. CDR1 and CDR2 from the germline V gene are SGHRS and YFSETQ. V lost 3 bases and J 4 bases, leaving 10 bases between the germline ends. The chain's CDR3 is CASSSENGETQYF. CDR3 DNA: TGCGCCAGCAGCTCGGAAAATGGAGAGACCCAGTACTTC.

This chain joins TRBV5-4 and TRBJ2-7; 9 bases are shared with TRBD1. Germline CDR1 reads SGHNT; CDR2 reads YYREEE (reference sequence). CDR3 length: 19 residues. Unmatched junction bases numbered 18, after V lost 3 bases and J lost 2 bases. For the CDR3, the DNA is TGTGCCAGCAGCTCCCGGGACAGGGATCAGGTGGTCCTTACCTACGAGCAGTACTTC. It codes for CASSSRDRDQVVLTYEQYF. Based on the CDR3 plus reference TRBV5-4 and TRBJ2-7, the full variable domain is ETGVTQSPTHLIKTRGQQVTLRCSSQSGHNTVSWYQQALGQGPQFIFQYYREEENGRGNFPPRFSGLQFPNYSSELNVNALELDDSALYLCASSSRDRDQVVLTYEQYFGPGTRLTVT.

The CDR3 loop is CASNLKGPYEQYF. The CDR3 bases are TGTGCCAGCAATCTGAAGGGACCCTACGAGCAGTACTTC. The J gene is TRBJ2-7, the V gene TRBV27; tentatively, D is TRBD1 or TRBD2 (5 bases each). There are 13 residues in the CDR3. Between the trimmed V and J ends, which lost 7 bases and 2 bases, there was a span of 12 bases. CDR1 and CDR2 from the germline V gene are MNHEY and SMNVEV (reference sequence).

CDR3 in amino acids: CAWPPRQGRTYEQYF. The CDR3, as DNA: TGTGCCTGGCCGCCGAGACAGGGGAGAACCTACGAGCAGTACTTC. The chain combines TRBV30 with TRBJ2-7, with 8 bases lining up with TRBD1. The CDR3 consists of 15 residues. After removal of 5 bases from V and 2 bases from J, the junction contained 11 bases not matched to a gene. Germline CDR1 and CDR2: GTSNPN and SVGIG (reference sequence). The whole variable domain, remainder taken from reference TRBV30 and TRBJ2-7, is SQTIHQWPATLVQPVGSPLSLECTVEGTSNPNLYWYRQAAGRGLQLLFYSVGIGQISSEVPQNLSASRPQDRQFILSSKKLLLSDSGFYLCAWPPRQGRTYEQYFGPGTRLTVT.

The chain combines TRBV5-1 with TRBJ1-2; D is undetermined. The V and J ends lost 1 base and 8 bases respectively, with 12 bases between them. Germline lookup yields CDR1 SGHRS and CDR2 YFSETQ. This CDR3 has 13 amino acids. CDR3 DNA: TGCGCCAGCAGCTTGTGGAGGGAGCGCGGCTACACCTTC. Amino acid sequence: CASSLWRERGYTF.

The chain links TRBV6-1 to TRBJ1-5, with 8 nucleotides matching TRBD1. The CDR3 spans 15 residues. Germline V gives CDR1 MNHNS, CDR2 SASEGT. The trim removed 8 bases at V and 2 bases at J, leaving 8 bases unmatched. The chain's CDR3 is CASGTTGGGNQPQHF. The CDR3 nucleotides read TGTGCCAGCGGAACCACAGGGGGTGGCAATCAGCCCCAGCATTTT.

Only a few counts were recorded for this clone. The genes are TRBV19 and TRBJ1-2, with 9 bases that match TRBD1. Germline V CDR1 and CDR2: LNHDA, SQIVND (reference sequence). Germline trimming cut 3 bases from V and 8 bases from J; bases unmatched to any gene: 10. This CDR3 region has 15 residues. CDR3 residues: CASSIPTQGAGGYTF. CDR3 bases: TGTGCCAGTAGTATCCCTACACAGGGGGCAGGGGGCTACACCTTC.

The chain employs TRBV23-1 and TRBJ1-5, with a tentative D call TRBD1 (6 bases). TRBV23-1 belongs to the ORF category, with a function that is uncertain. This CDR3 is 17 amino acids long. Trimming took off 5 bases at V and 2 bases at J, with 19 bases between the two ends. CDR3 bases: TGCGCCAGCAGTAACAGGGCAGGGCTTCTAGGCAATCAGCCCCAGCATTTT. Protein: CASSNRAGLLGNQPQHF.